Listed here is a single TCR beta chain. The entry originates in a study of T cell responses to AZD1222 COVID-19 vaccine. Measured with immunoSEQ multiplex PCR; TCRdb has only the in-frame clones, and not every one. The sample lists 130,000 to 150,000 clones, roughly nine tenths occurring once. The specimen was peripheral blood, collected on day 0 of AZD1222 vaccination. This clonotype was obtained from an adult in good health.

The CDR3 nucleotides are TGTGCCATCAGTGCGACTAGCGGGGCTCTCACCGGGGAGCTGTTTTTT. It yields the protein CAISATSGALTGELFF. The chain joins TRBV10-3 to TRBJ2-2, with 11 bases that match TRBD2. CDR1 and CDR2 (germline): ENHRY, SYGVKD. With V trimmed by 4 bases and J by 4 bases, 5 bases remained unmatched. This CDR3 has 16 amino acids.